This T cell receptor (beta chain) originates from a study of cytotoxic CD8 clonotypes in ibrutinib-treated CLL. TCRdb's table, derived via immunoSEQ multiplex PCR, lists solely in-frame clones and lacks some. Of about 15,000 clones in the sample, less than 55% were seen once. The CDR3 loop spans 11 amino acids. Per germline, CDR1 DFQATT and CDR2 SNEGSKA (reference sequence). V was trimmed by 6 bases and J by 4 bases, leaving 9 bases between them. This TCR came from a human donor with chronic lymphocytic leukemia. Specimen: PBMCs, collected at a roughly 22-month disease-progression time point, from a patient treated with ibrutinib. The V gene is TRBV20-1, the J gene TRBJ1-1; D ambiguous. This chain's CDR3 is CSAVQVTEAFF. CDR3 DNA: TGCAGTGCCGTCCAGGTCACTGAAGCTTTCTTT.